Given below is one TCR beta chain in context. The antigen is unknown. One junction end does not reproduce the germline sequence, and a read error may be involved. The CDR3 consists of 16 residues. Germline-derived CDR1 and CDR2 are SGDLS and YYNGEE. PBMCs numbering at least 6 million were isolated per sample. Combining a sample-barcoded 5' primer with a J-beta primer mix, a second PCR ran for roughly 6 to 11 cycles. TCRdb passed the 5' RACE reads through MiXCR, listing each CDR3 protein once. Of over a million distinct CDR3 sequences listed, roughly 40% were seen once; the top ten hold 7% to 9.5%. The sample belongs to a study of blood T cells in healthy people across ages. General study results and limits: Greater diversity and more naive CD4+ cells were seen in long-lived donors than in aged donors. Diversity figures based on one million T cells were deemed too low. Age showed a roughly linear inverse relationship with TCR beta diversity per million T cells.

Sequencing input: blood. The clonotype was recovered from a woman between 18 and 30 years old in good health. This chain uses TRBV9 with TRBJ2-1, with TRBD2 identical over 7 bases. The CDR3 loop is CANSVDGGSSYNEQFF. The CDR3 DNA is TGTGCCAACAGCGTAGACGGGGGGAGCTCCTACAATGAGCAGTTCTTC.